These 5 T cell receptor beta chains were sequenced from one sample in a study of blood T cell repertoires in COVID-19. Assay: immunoSEQ multiplex PCR; the TCRdb copy retains only in-frame clones and omits some. The sample carries around 170,000 clones, around four fifths recorded once. The specimen sequenced was PBMCs or T cells enriched from blood (not recorded which). The receptors derive from a woman aged 45-59 years who had recovered from COVID-19.

CDR3 nucleotide sequence: TGTGCCAGCAACGGGGGAGTCTACAATGAGCAGTTCTTC. Protein product: CASNGGVYNEQFF. This sequence joins TRBV28 and TRBJ2-1; tentative D call: TRBD2 (6 bases). The CDR3 spans 13 residues. Germline V gene data show CDR1 as MDHEN and CDR2 as SYDVKM. Trimming removed 7 bases from V and 3 bases from J, with 10 bases in between.

The table lists this clone with a count of one. V is TRBV3-1 (or the pseudogene TRBV3-2) and J is TRBJ2-7, with TRBD1 as a possible D gene (5 bases). Germline assignment: CDR1 LGHDT and CDR2 YNNKEL (reference sequence). V lost 1 base and J 0 bases, leaving 10 bases between the germline ends. The CDR3 length is 15 residues. CDR3 loop: CASSQGSQGSYEQYF. CDR3 sequence (DNA): TGTGCCAGCAGCCAAGGGTCCCAGGGCTCCTACGAGCAGTACTTC.

The V and J genes are TRBV10-3 and TRBJ1-6; D gene unclear. CDR1 ENHRY and CDR2 SYGVKD come from the germline V gene. The ends were cut back, 8 bases at V and 7 bases at J, with 12 bases in the middle. This CDR3 has 13 residues. CDR3 in amino acids: CAISGLPNSPLHF. The CDR3 nucleotides read TGTGCCATCTCCGGACTGCCAAATTCACCCCTCCACTTT.

The J gene is TRBJ1-1, the V gene TRBV2; 8 bases map to TRBD1. V lost 8 bases and J lost 1; bases outside the gene matches: 0. CDR3 length: 12 residues. Germline assignment: CDR1 SNHLY and CDR2 FYNNEI. CDR3 region: CASGTGNTEAFF. CDR3 sequence (DNA): TGTGCCAGCGGGACAGGGAACACTGAAGCTTTCTTT.

The gene calls are TRBV6-5 and TRBJ1-1; 8 bases align to TRBD1. The germline CDR1 and CDR2 sequences are MNHEY and SVGAGI. The J segment lost 2 bases and the V segment lost 6 bases, leaving 5 bases of the junction unmatched. The CDR3 consists of 14 residues. This CDR3 is CASRQGGGNTEAFF. CDR3 DNA: TGTGCCAGCAGACAGGGGGGGGGTAACACTGAAGCTTTCTTT.